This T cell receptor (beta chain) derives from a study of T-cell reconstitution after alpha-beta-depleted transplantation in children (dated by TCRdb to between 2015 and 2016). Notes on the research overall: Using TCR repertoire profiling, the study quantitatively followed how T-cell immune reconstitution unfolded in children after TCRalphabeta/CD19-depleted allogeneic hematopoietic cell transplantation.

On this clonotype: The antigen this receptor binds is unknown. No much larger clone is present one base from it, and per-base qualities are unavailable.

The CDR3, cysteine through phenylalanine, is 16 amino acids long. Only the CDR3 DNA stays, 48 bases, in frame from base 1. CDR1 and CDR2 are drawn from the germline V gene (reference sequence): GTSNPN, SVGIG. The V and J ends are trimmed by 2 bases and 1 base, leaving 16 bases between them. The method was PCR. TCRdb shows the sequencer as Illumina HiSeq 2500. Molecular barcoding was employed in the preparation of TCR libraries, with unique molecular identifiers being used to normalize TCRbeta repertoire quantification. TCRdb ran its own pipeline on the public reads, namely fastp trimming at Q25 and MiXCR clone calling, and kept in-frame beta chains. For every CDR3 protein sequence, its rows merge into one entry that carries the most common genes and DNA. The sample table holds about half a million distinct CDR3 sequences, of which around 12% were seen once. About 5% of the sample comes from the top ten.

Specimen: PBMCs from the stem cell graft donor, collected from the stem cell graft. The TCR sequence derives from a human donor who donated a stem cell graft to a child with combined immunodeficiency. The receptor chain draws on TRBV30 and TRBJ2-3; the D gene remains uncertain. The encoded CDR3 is CAWSPGRRLGTDTQYF. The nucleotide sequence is TGTGCCTGGAGTCCGGGCAGGCGTCTTGGCACAGATACGCAGTATTTT.